This T cell receptor (beta chain) was documented in a study of T cell responses to AZD1222 COVID-19 vaccine. Study-wide findings and caveats: No repertoire was sampled before or during the peak T cell response, only after it. Regions left unmutated in variants are reportedly the target of nearly half of spike-specific TCRs. The study identified only a handful of AZD1222 recipients as seropositive at baseline.

A note on this clone: What it recognizes is unknown.

Assay: immunoSEQ multiplex PCR; the TCRdb copy retains only in-frame clones and omits some. The data hold roughly 78,000 clones, with 70% to 85% observed a single time. Sequences were derived from peripheral blood, sampled on day 0 of AZD1222 vaccination. This receptor was obtained from an adult in good health.

The CDR3 loop reads CASSPKSGTTEAFF. The CDR3 DNA reads as TGTGCCAGCTCACCAAAATCAGGGACAACTGAAGCTTTCTTT. This chain connects TRBV18 to TRBJ1-1; maybe TRBD1 (6 bases). Germline lookup yields CDR1 KGHSH and CDR2 LQKENI. V was clipped by 2 bases and J by 5 bases, with 12 bases between them. This CDR3 spans 14 amino acids.